What follows are 21 T cell receptor beta chains derived from one specimen sequenced in a study of a mutant IDH1 vaccine in newly diagnosed glioma. For these receptors, no antigen is known. Clones were read by immunoSEQ multiplex PCR, and TCRdb kept only the in-frame ones, dropping some. The sample lists around 100,000 clones; 85% to 90% were seen once. The time point is: week 47, end of study. Each dose delivered 300 ug of mutant IDH1 20-mer peptide subcutaneously with imiquimod. This sample comprised PBMCs, obtained from a glioma patient whose treatment included an IDH1 peptide vaccine. The source of these receptors is a woman between 45 and 65 years old with glioma.

V usage is TRBV9 and J usage is TRBJ1-1; D is undetermined. The CDR3 runs 16 residues. Trimming pared 4 bases from V and 0 bases from J, leaving 16 bases between. Per germline, CDR1 SGDLS and CDR2 YYNGEE. The CDR3: CASSPDQGRMNTEAFF. DNA for the CDR3: TGTGCCAGCAGCCCCGACCAAGGACGTATGAACACTGAAGCTTTCTTT.

V usage is TRBV9 and J usage is TRBJ1-5; no clear D. With 0 bases removed from V and 9 bases from J, the gap between germline ends came to 13 bases. Germline CDR1 and CDR2: SGDLS and YYNGEE. The CDR3 is 14 amino acids. The CDR3 bases are TGTGCCAGCAGCGTAGAGATGGGTGCGGGGCCCCAGCATTTT. It codes for CASSVEMGAGPQHF.

CDR3 DNA: TGCGCCAGCAGCCAAGTCGCGGGAATTGGAAACACCATATATTTT. Amino acids: CASSQVAGIGNTIYF. J is TRBJ1-3 and V is TRBV4-1; D not certain. The V gene's germline CDR1 is MGHRA and CDR2 YSYEKL. The ends were cut back, 1 base at V and 3 bases at J, with 10 bases in the middle. This CDR3 is built from 15 residues.

This clone was observed at least ten times. This chain uses TRBV25-1 with TRBJ1-3, with 7 bases identical to TRBD1. Germline CDR1 and CDR2: MGHDK and SYGVNS. Germline trimming cut 5 bases from V and 4 bases from J; bases unmatched to any gene: 14. The CDR3 has 17 amino acids. The chain's CDR3 is CASSHRQGQNLGNTIYF. CDR3 DNA sequence: TGTGCCAGCAGTCACAGACAGGGCCAAAACCTGGGAAACACCATATATTTT. Complete variable domain (other parts from reference TRBV25-1 and TRBJ1-3): EADIYQTPRYLVIGTGKKITLECSQTMGHDKMYWYQQDPGMELHLIHYSYGVNSTEKGDLSSESTVSRIRTEHFPLTLESARPSHTSQYLCASSHRQGQNLGNTIYFGEGSWLTVV.

The chain links TRBV4-2 to TRBJ1-6; D perhaps matches TRBD1 (6 bases). The V gene's germline CDR1 is LGHNA and CDR2 YNFKEQ. V was cut by 1 base and J by 0 bases, with 13 bases left in between. The CDR3 has 18 amino acids. CDR3 sequence: CASSQADRFSSYNSPLHF. The CDR3 DNA reads as TGTGCCAGCAGCCAAGCCGACAGGTTTAGCTCCTATAATTCACCCCTCCACTTT.

The chain combines TRBV28 with TRBJ2-5; D might be TRBD2 (7 bases). Germline CDR1 MDHEN, CDR2 SYDVKM. This CDR3 spans 13 amino acids. Trimming stripped 6 bases from V and 5 bases from J, with 13 bases between. CDR3: CASRDPGGETQYF. The CDR3, as DNA: TGTGCCAGCAGAGACCCGGGGGGCGAGACCCAGTACTTC. The whole variable domain, filled in from reference TRBV28 and TRBJ2-5, reads DVKVTQSSRYLVKRTGEKVFLECVQDMDHENMFWYRQDPGLGLRLIYFSYDVKMKEKGDIPEGYSVSREKKERFSLILESASTNQTSMYLCASRDPGGETQYFGPGTRLLVL.

This chain uses TRBV18 with TRBJ2-3; 9 nucleotides line up with TRBD2. This CDR3 is built from 14 residues. The J segment lost 5 bases and the V segment lost 1 base, leaving 1 base of the junction unmatched. Germline V CDR1 and CDR2: KGHSH, LQKENI. Written as DNA, the CDR3 is TGTGCCAGCTCACCACTAGCGGGGGTAGATACGCAGTATTTT. Residues: CASSPLAGVDTQYF.

The chain recombines TRBV7-9 with TRBJ2-3, with D possibly being TRBD2 (6 bases). V lost 6 bases, J lost 6 bases, and 22 bases lay in between. This CDR3 has 16 amino acids. Germline-derived CDR1 and CDR2 are SEHNR and FQNEAQ (reference sequence). The CDR3 DNA reads as TGTGCCAGCAGGCCTATACTCCCGGGGGAAAGGGATACGCAGTATTTT. Its protein product is CASRPILPGERDTQYF. Full variable domain (outside the CDR3, taken from reference TRBV7-9 and TRBJ2-3): DTGVSQNPRHKITKRGQNVTFRCDPISEHNRLYWYRQTLGQGPEFLTYFQNEAQLEKSRLLSDRFSAERPKGSFSTLEIQRTEQGDSAMYLCASRPILPGERDTQYFGPGTRLTVL.

V gene TRBV5-1 combines with J gene TRBJ1-1; D is ambiguous. CDR3 length: 14 residues. Trimming pared 1 base from V and 5 bases from J, leaving 12 bases between. The germline V gene has CDR1 SGHRS and CDR2 YFSETQ. DNA of the CDR3: TGCGCCAGCAGCTTGTGGAAAGGTGGGACTGAAGCTTTCTTT. Its translation is CASSLWKGGTEAFF.

J is TRBJ1-5 and V is TRBV6-5; D gene ambiguous. This CDR3 region has 13 residues. With 6 bases removed from V and 0 bases from J, the gap between germline ends came to 6 bases. Germline V gene data show CDR1 as MNHEY and CDR2 as SVGAGI. CDR3 in DNA: TGTGCCAGCAGCTACGATAGCAATCAGCCCCAGCATTTT. Its protein is CASSYDSNQPQHF.

The rearrangement joins TRBV7-9 to TRBJ2-7; D gene uncertain. CDR3 size: 14 residues. Trimming took off 2 bases at V and 5 bases at J, with 13 bases between the two ends. Germline values: CDR1 SEHNR, CDR2 FQNEAQ (reference sequence). CDR3 bases: TGTGCCAGCAGCTTATCCGACGTTCACCACGAGCAGTACTTC. Protein product: CASSLSDVHHEQYF.

V usage is TRBV6-1 and J usage is TRBJ2-3; TRBD2 agrees at 9 bases. This CDR3 comprises 17 residues. Germline values: CDR1 MNHNS, CDR2 SASEGT. The ends lost 2 bases at V and 5 bases at J; junction bases unmatched: 11. The CDR3 loop reads CASSEWGREGLIDTQYF. CDR3 bases: TGTGCCAGCAGTGAATGGGGGCGGGAGGGCCTTATAGATACGCAGTATTTT.

The chain has TRBV7-9 and TRBJ2-4; tentative D call: TRBD1 (6 bases). The CDR3 contains 16 residues. From germline, CDR1 is SEHNR and CDR2 FQNEAQ (reference sequence). The V end lost 4 bases, the J end lost 1 base, and 14 bases lay between the germline ends. CDR3 nucleotide sequence: TGTGCCAGCAGCTCAGGACGTACAGGGGCCAAAAACATTCAGTACTTC. As protein: CASSSGRTGAKNIQYF. The full variable domain, in which reference TRBV7-9 and TRBJ2-4 provide the parts outside the CDR3, is DTGVSQNPRHKITKRGQNVTFRCDPISEHNRLYWYRQTLGQGPEFLTYFQNEAQLEKSRLLSDRFSAERPKGSFSTLEIQRTEQGDSAMYLCASSSGRTGAKNIQYFGAGTRLSVL.

The rearrangement joins TRBV5-6 to TRBJ2-2, with D perhaps given as TRBD1 or TRBD2 (5 bases each). Germline V lookup: CDR1 SGHDT, CDR2 YYEEEE. V was cut by 1 base and J by 6 bases, with 16 bases left in between. The CDR3 is 16 amino acids. CDR3 DNA sequence: TGTGCCAGCAGCTTGTCGGGGTCAGGACATGCCGGGGAGCTGTTTTTT. Its translation is CASSLSGSGHAGELFF.

This clone was counted once. V and J are TRBV5-1 and TRBJ2-1; 8 bases are shared with TRBD2. The CDR3 has 15 residues. Germline assignment: CDR1 SGHRS and CDR2 YFSETQ. The J segment lost 8 bases and the V segment lost 2 bases, leaving 9 bases of the junction unmatched. The CDR3 DNA reads TGCGCCAGCAGCTTAGACGGGACTAGAAGCGATGAGCAGTTCTTC. It translates to CASSLDGTRSDEQFF. Combining the CDR3 with reference TRBV5-1 and TRBJ2-1 gives the whole variable domain KAGVTQTPRYLIKTRGQQVTLSCSPISGHRSVSWYQQTPGQGLQFLFEYFSETQRNKGNFPGRFSGRQFSNSRSEMNVSTLELGDSALYLCASSLDGTRSDEQFFGPGTRLTVL.

The chain combines TRBV19 with TRBJ1-4; possibly TRBD1 for D (5 bases). Germline CDR1 LNHDA, CDR2 SQIVND (reference sequence). The CDR3 length is 15 residues. The germline V and J ends were trimmed by 6 bases and 3 bases, with 14 bases remaining between them. The CDR3 DNA follows: TGTGCCAGTAGAGGTGGACGGGGCGCTAATGAAAAACTGTTTTTT. It specifies CASRGGRGANEKLFF.

This CDR3 reads CASSLATSGYNEQFF. The CDR3 DNA follows: TGTGCCAGCAGCTTAGCGACTAGCGGATACAATGAGCAGTTCTTC. The chain joins TRBV11-2 to TRBJ2-1; TRBD2 aligns across 9 bases. The V gene end was trimmed by 1 base and the J gene end by 4 bases; junction bases not matched to a gene: 2. CDR3 length: 15 residues. Germline lookup yields CDR1 SGHAT and CDR2 FQNNGV.

V usage is TRBV29-1 and J usage is TRBJ2-7; D gene uncertain. CDR1 is SQVTM, CDR2 ANQGSEA, per germline. CDR3 size: 10 residues. With 5 bases removed from V and 3 bases from J, the gap between germline ends came to 5 bases. CDR3 DNA sequence: TGCAGCGTTTTTTACTACGAGCAGTACTTC. As protein: CSVFYYEQYF.

The chain links TRBV6-1 to TRBJ2-1, with 7 bases that match TRBD2. J was trimmed by 9 bases and V by 6 bases; bases with no gene match: 14. The CDR3 loop spans 15 amino acids. Germline V gives CDR1 MNHNS, CDR2 SASEGT. The CDR3 sequence is CASSAGTNGASEQFF. The CDR3 coding sequence is TGTGCCAGCAGCGCCGGGACTAATGGGGCCAGTGAGCAGTTCTTC.

The J gene is TRBJ2-2, the V gene TRBV6-1, with a possible D match to TRBD2 (6 bases). CDR1 and CDR2 (germline): MNHNS, SASEGT. The CDR3 spans 15 residues. V was trimmed by 2 bases and J by 6 bases, leaving 13 bases between them. CDR3 in amino acids: CASSEMRGKPGELFF. The CDR3 nucleotides are TGTGCCAGCAGTGAAATGCGGGGAAAGCCCGGGGAGCTGTTTTTT.

This chain joins TRBV5-8 and TRBJ2-4; 7 nucleotides align to TRBD1. Germline V gene sequence: CDR1 SGHTS, CDR2 YDEGEE. This CDR3 has 14 residues. V shed 0 bases and J 6 bases; nucleotides not matched to a gene: 3. Here the CDR3 reads CASSLGQGVNIQYF. The CDR3 coding sequence is TGTGCCAGCAGCTTGGGTCAGGGGGTAAACATTCAGTACTTC. Supplemented by reference TRBV5-8 and TRBJ2-4, the full variable domain reads EAGVTQSPTHLIKTRGQQATLRCSPISGHTSVYWYQQALGLGLQFLLWYDEGEERNRGNFPPRFSGRQFPNYSSELNVNALELEDSALYLCASSLGQGVNIQYFGAGTRLSVL.